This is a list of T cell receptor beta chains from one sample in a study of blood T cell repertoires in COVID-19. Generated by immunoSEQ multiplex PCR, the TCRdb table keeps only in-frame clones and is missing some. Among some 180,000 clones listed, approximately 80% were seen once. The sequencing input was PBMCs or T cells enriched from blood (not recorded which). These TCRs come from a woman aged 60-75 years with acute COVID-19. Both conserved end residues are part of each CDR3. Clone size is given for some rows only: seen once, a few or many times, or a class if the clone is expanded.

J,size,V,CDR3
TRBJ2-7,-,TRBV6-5,CASSSRPPPYEQYF
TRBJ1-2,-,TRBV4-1,CASSQATGPNYGYTF
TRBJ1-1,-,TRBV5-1,CASSLGGVNTEAFF
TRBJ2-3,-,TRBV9,CASSVDGLTQYF
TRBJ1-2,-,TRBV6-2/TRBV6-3,CASSLRDSYGYTF
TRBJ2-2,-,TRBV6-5,CASSRDRVRGELFF
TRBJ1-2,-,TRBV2,CASIPPPREGYTF
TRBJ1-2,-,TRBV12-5,CASGLAGGLYGYTF
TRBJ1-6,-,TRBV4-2,CASSQVGGQFNSPLHF
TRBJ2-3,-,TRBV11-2,CASSPSQLAEETTDTQYF
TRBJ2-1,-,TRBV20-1,CSARDLDRQFF
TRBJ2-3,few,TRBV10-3,CATRTGSGTDTQYF
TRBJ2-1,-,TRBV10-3,CAISEGALNEQFF
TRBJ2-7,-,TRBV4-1,CASSFEGAYEQYF
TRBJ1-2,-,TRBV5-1,CASSGTDYGYTF
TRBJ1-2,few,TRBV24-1,CATSEEGNYGYTF
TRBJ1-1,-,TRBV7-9,CASSLGTQRNTEAFF
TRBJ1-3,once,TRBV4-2,CASSPWGLPGSGNTIYF
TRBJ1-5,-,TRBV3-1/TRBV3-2,CASSLQGGVGQPQHF
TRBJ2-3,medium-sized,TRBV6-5,CAATGISTDTQYF
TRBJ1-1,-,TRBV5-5,CASSPPRRANTEAFF
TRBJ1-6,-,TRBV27,CASSPGQLTTFSSYNSPLHF
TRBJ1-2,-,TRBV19,CASRLDRDYGYTF
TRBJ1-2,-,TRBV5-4,CASSSGTGGNYGYTF
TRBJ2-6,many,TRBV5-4,CASSVDNSGANVLTF